One and the same sample provided the 21 T cell receptor beta chains below, sequenced in a study of blood T cell repertoires in COVID-19. The table came from immunoSEQ multiplex PCR; TCRdb's copy has only in-frame clones and leaves some out. The table includes about 67,000 clones, about four fifths detected once. Sequencing input: peripheral blood. The source of these receptors is a woman aged 60-70 years with acute or convalescent COVID-19.

The chain links TRBV10-1 to TRBJ2-5, with D possibly matching TRBD1 (6 bases). V was clipped by 0 bases and J by 5 bases, with 7 bases between them. Germline CDR1 reads WNHNN; CDR2 reads SYGVQD (reference sequence). The CDR3 is 13 amino acids. The CDR3 spells CASSESGAETQYF. DNA for the CDR3: TGCGCCAGCAGTGAGTCGGGGGCTGAGACCCAGTACTTC.

The gene calls are TRBV21-1 and TRBJ1-6; TRBD1, as called in the table, went unchecked against the DNA. TRBV21-1 is a listed pseudogene. This CDR3 contains 17 residues. The CDR3: CASSKGREGSYNSPLHF. The CDR3 DNA follows: TGTGCCAGCAGCAAAGGCAGGGAAGGCTCCTATAATTCACCCCTCCACTTT.

The V and J genes are TRBV27 and TRBJ2-3; D perhaps matches TRBD2 (6 bases). Trimming cost V 7 bases and J 1 base, with 9 bases left between them. CDR1 MNHEY and CDR2 SMNVEV come from the germline V gene (reference sequence). This CDR3 is built from 13 residues. CDR3 in DNA: TGTGCCAGCAATACGGGGGGCACAGATACGCAGTATTTT. Encoded protein: CASNTGGTDTQYF.

This chain connects TRBV5-8 to TRBJ1-1; weak D call: TRBD1 (6 bases). Trimming pared 2 bases from V and 4 bases from J, leaving 15 bases between. This CDR3 region has 15 residues. In germline, CDR1 is SGHTS, CDR2 YDEGEE. Written as DNA, the CDR3 is TGTGCCAGCAGCTTCGGACAGTGGAGTGGCACTGAAGCTTTCTTT. Translated, it gives CASSFGQWSGTEAFF.

The chain has TRBV3-1 (or the pseudogene TRBV3-2) and TRBJ1-1; TRBD1 aligns across 7 bases. CDR3 size: 13 residues. V was pared by 0 bases and J by 10 bases, with 5 bases of the junction left unmatched. Germline V lookup: CDR1 LGHDT, CDR2 YNNKEL (reference sequence). The CDR3 nucleotides are TGTGCCAGCAGCCAAGATAGGGGGCTAAGAGCTTTCTTT. This translates into CASSQDRGLRAFF.

The chain couples TRBV5-6 to TRBJ2-7, with D perhaps TRBD1 (6 bases). Germline lookup yields CDR1 SGHDT and CDR2 YYEEEE. The germline V and J ends were trimmed by 6 bases and 9 bases, with 16 bases remaining between them. The CDR3 is made up of 12 amino acids. The CDR3 region has the DNA TGTGCCAGCACCCAACAGGGAAACCGGCAGTACTTC. Its protein is CASTQQGNRQYF.

The chain employs TRBV18 and TRBJ2-3; 9 nucleotides align to TRBD1. The V segment lost 6 bases and the J segment 1 base; nucleotides outside the gene matches: 5. There are 15 residues in the CDR3. Germline values: CDR1 KGHSH, CDR2 LQKENI. This CDR3 reads CASSQTGGGTDTQYF. CDR3 DNA: TGTGCCAGCTCTCAGACAGGGGGAGGCACAGATACGCAGTATTTT. Based on the CDR3 plus reference TRBV18 and TRBJ2-3, the full variable domain is NAGVMQNPRHLVRRRGQEARLRCSPMKGHSHVYWYRQLPEEGLKFMVYLQKENIIDESGMPKERFSAEFPKEGPSILRIQQVVRGDSAAYFCASSQTGGGTDTQYFGPGTRLTVL.

This chain connects TRBV28 to TRBJ2-7; D may be TRBD1 (6 bases). Trimming took 7 bases from V and 6 from J, leaving 13 bases between them. Germline V gives CDR1 MDHEN, CDR2 SYDVKM. There are 12 residues in the CDR3. The CDR3 loop is CASTQGTLEQYF. CDR3 DNA: TGTGCCAGCACCCAGGGGACACTCGAGCAGTACTTC.

The chain employs TRBV19 and TRBJ2-1, with TRBD2 identical over 8 bases. The ends lost 4 bases at V and 7 bases at J; junction bases unmatched: 9. The germline V gene has CDR1 LNHDA and CDR2 SQIVND (reference sequence). CDR3 size: 15 residues. CDR3 in amino acids: CASSSRRGAQNEQFF. The DNA of the CDR3 is TGTGCCAGTAGTAGCAGGCGGGGGGCCCAAAATGAGCAGTTCTTC.

The chain uses TRBV7-3 and TRBJ2-3; tentative D call: TRBD2 (6 bases). CDR1 SGHTA and CDR2 FQGTGA come from the germline V gene. V gave up 3 bases and J gave up 5 bases, with 9 bases separating them. The CDR3 runs 13 residues. CDR3 amino acids: CASSLAGGDTQYF. The CDR3, as DNA: TGTGCCAGCAGCTTGGCCGGGGGAGATACGCAGTATTTT.

The J gene is TRBJ1-5, the V gene TRBV19, with 10 bases aligning to TRBD1. Germline V gene data show CDR1 as LNHDA and CDR2 as SQIVND (reference sequence). This CDR3 has 21 residues. J gave up 2 bases and V 6 bases, and 22 bases lay outside the gene matches. In DNA form, the CDR3 reads TGTGCCAGTAGGTTAGGACAGGGGGTGAATGTCCCCATTGGCCGCAATCAGCCCCAGCATTTT. The encoded protein is CASRLGQGVNVPIGRNQPQHF.

The CDR3 spells CASMRGGYEQYF. DNA for the CDR3: TGTGCCAGCATGAGGGGGGGGTACGAGCAGTACTTC. The chain couples TRBV27 to TRBJ2-7, with a weak D call TRBD2 (7 bases). Trimming shortened V by 7 bases and J by 4 bases, and 11 bases separated the two germline ends. Germline CDR1 is MNHEY and CDR2 is SMNVEV (reference sequence). The CDR3 length is 12 residues.

This clone was picked up one time. The rearrangement uses TRBV18 and TRBJ1-1, with 9 bases aligning to TRBD1. CDR3 size: 13 residues. After removal of 3 bases from V and 4 bases from J, the junction contained 0 bases not matched to a gene. The germline CDR1 and CDR2 sequences are KGHSH and LQKENI. In DNA, the CDR3 is TGTGCCAGCTCACCGGGACAGGGCACTGAAGCTTTCTTT. It codes for CASSPGQGTEAFF.

This clone was detected once. V is TRBV19 and J is TRBJ1-1; D possibly corresponds to TRBD1 (5 bases). Germline V CDR1 and CDR2: LNHDA, SQIVND (reference sequence). V was cut by 11 bases and J by 0 bases, with 19 bases left in between. This CDR3 region has 15 residues. The CDR3, as DNA: TGTGCCCCCGAGGGAGGGGATAGGGTGAACACTGAAGCTTTCTTT. Translating gives CAPEGGDRVNTEAFF.

In its sample, this clone was seen a few times. The V call is TRBV27, the J call TRBJ2-2, with 7 bases lining up with TRBD1. The CDR3 length is 17 residues. Germline V CDR1 and CDR2: MNHEY, SMNVEV (reference sequence). V shed 0 bases, J shed 3 bases, and the junction held 7 bases outside the gene matches. The DNA for the CDR3 is TGTGCCAGCAGTTTATCCCAGGGGGACGGAGACACCGGGGAGCTGTTTTTT. Translating gives CASSLSQGDGDTGELFF.

The chain recombines TRBV28 with TRBJ1-5, with a tentative D call TRBD1 (5 bases). CDR3 length equals 15 residues. Germline assignment: CDR1 MDHEN and CDR2 SYDVKM. V was cut by 5 bases and J by 2 bases, with 13 bases left in between. The CDR3: CASSLGVVGNQPQHF. Here the CDR3 DNA reads TGTGCCAGCAGTCTAGGGGTAGTCGGCAATCAGCCCCAGCATTTT.

V is TRBV6-6 and J is TRBJ1-1; D gene unclear. Germline lookup yields CDR1 MNHNY and CDR2 SVGAGI (reference sequence). This CDR3 spans 13 amino acids. V dropped 6 bases and J dropped 0 bases, with 8 bases sitting between them. The CDR3 coding sequence is TGTGCCAGCAGACGGGATTTGAACACTGAAGCTTTCTTT. It translates to CASRRDLNTEAFF.

The chain combines TRBV6-6 with TRBJ1-4; the D is unclear. This CDR3 region has 14 residues. Germline CDR1 reads MNHNY; CDR2 reads SVGAGI (reference sequence). Trimming cost V 6 bases and J 3 bases, with 11 bases left between them. This CDR3 reads CASSVSGANEKLFF. For the CDR3, the DNA is TGTGCCAGCAGCGTTAGCGGGGCTAATGAAAAACTGTTTTTT.

This chain links TRBV9 with TRBJ2-5; 9 positions match TRBD2. Unmatched junction bases numbered 4, after V lost 5 bases and J lost 2 bases. The germline V gene has CDR1 SGDLS and CDR2 YYNGEE. The CDR3 is made up of 14 amino acids. CDR3 bases: TGTGCCAGCAGTCGACTAGCGGAGCAAGAGACCCAGTACTTC. It specifies CASSRLAEQETQYF.

The CDR3 nucleotides read TGTGCCAGCAGCTTGGAACAGATGAACACTGAAGCTTTCTTT. It specifies CASSLEQMNTEAFF. The V and J genes are TRBV5-4 and TRBJ1-1; D is ambiguous. CDR1 SGHNT and CDR2 YYREEE come from the germline V gene (reference sequence). The V end lost 0 bases, the J end lost 0 bases, and 6 bases lay between the germline ends. The CDR3 contains 14 residues. Supplemented by reference TRBV5-4 and TRBJ1-1, the full variable domain reads ETGVTQSPTHLIKTRGQQVTLRCSSQSGHNTVSWYQQALGQGPQFIFQYYREEENGRGNFPPRFSGLQFPNYSSELNVNALELDDSALYLCASSLEQMNTEAFFGQGTRLTVV.

The chain combines TRBV9 with TRBJ1-4; D is perhaps TRBD1 (5 bases). Germline V lookup: CDR1 SGDLS, CDR2 YYNGEE. The V gene lost 0 bases and the J gene lost 7 bases, with 13 bases spanning the gap. The CDR3 length is 15 residues. Here the CDR3 DNA reads TGTGCCAGCAGCGTAGAGGCAGGGCGGGGTGAAAAACTGTTTTTT. This translates into CASSVEAGRGEKLFF.